The 24 T cell receptor beta chains below come from one sample, sequenced in a study of cytomegalovirus exposure and HLA in healthy donors. The PCR used 60 Vbeta and 13 Jbeta primers. Here immunoSEQ multiplex PCR was the method, and the copy in TCRdb shows in-frame clones only, minus some. The repertoire holds 150,000 or so clones, with around 73% as singletons. Sequenced sample: PBMCs. The receptors were gathered from a female donor in good health and CMV-seronegative.

V and J are TRBV19 and TRBJ2-7; D is unclear. Germline V gene data show CDR1 as LNHDA and CDR2 as SQIVND (reference sequence). The V gene lost 6 bases and the J gene lost 2 bases, with 14 bases spanning the gap. The CDR3 contains 14 residues. In DNA form, the CDR3 reads TGTGCCAGTAGCCTCACCTCACAGACCTACGAGCAGTACTTC. Translation: CASSLTSQTYEQYF.

The chain combines TRBV28 with TRBJ1-2; 11 bases map to TRBD1. This CDR3 has 13 residues. Germline CDR1 reads MDHEN; CDR2 reads SYDVKM. The V segment lost 7 bases and the J segment 6 bases; nucleotides outside the gene matches: 4. CDR3 nucleotides: TGTGCCAGCACCGGACAGGGGGCTAATGGCTACACCTTC. Amino acids: CASTGQGANGYTF.

This clone was detected only once. V usage is TRBV29-1 and J usage is TRBJ1-4; TRBD1 aligns across 8 bases. J gave up 2 bases and V 5 bases, and 1 base lay outside the gene matches. CDR1 SQVTM and CDR2 ANQGSEA come from the germline V gene. There are 13 residues in the CDR3. The DNA of the CDR3 is TGCAGCGTTTACAGGGGGACTAATGAAAAACTGTTTTTT. Protein product: CSVYRGTNEKLFF.

This rearrangement joins TRBV6-5 to TRBJ1-4; 9 bases are a match to TRBD1. This CDR3 is built from 15 residues. With V trimmed by 5 bases and J by 5 bases, 6 bases remained unmatched. Germline CDR1 MNHEY, CDR2 SVGAGI. The DNA of the CDR3 is TGTGCCAGCAGTCGGACCGGGACAGGGAATGAAAAACTGTTTTTT. Protein product: CASSRTGTGNEKLFF.

The V and J genes are TRBV6-6 and TRBJ1-6; D might be TRBD1 (6 bases). The CDR3 length is 14 residues. The germline gives CDR1 MNHNY, CDR2 SVGAGI (reference sequence). With 5 bases removed from V and 7 bases from J, the gap between germline ends came to 12 bases. CDR3 sequence: CASSLQGLNSPLHF. CDR3 nucleotide sequence: TGTGCCAGCAGTCTACAGGGTTTGAATTCACCCCTCCACTTT.

V and J are TRBV2 and TRBJ2-1, with TRBD2 matching over 9 bases. Germline V lookup: CDR1 SNHLY, CDR2 FYNNEI. The V and J ends lost 4 bases and 5 bases, in that order; junction bases with no gene match: 6. CDR3 length equals 15 residues. CDR3 protein: CASSVGLAGNNEQFF. CDR3 coding DNA: TGTGCCAGCAGTGTGGGGCTAGCGGGAAACAATGAGCAGTTCTTC.

This clone was detected a few times. The chain joins TRBV7-2 to TRBJ1-4; 8 bases line up with TRBD1. The germline CDR1 and CDR2 sequences are SGHTA and FQGNSA. CDR3 size: 15 residues. The J segment lost 8 bases and the V segment lost 5 bases, leaving 10 bases of the junction unmatched. For the CDR3, the DNA is TGTGCCAGCAGCGCCGGACAGGGAGGTGGGGAAAAACTGTTTTTT. As protein: CASSAGQGGGEKLFF.

This CDR3 reads CATSTRIQGFSGNTIYF. The CDR3 DNA reads as TGTGCCACCAGCACCAGAATCCAGGGATTCTCTGGAAACACCATATATTTT. The chain combines TRBV15 with TRBJ1-3; D is perhaps TRBD1 (5 bases). Germline V gene lookup returns CDR1 LNHNV and CDR2 YYDKDF (reference sequence). V was cut by 4 bases and J by 0 bases, with 16 bases left in between. This CDR3 spans 17 amino acids.

Many counts were recorded for this clone. This chain connects TRBV5-1 to TRBJ2-7, with D possibly being TRBD2 (6 bases). The ends were cut back, 4 bases at V and 2 bases at J, with 19 bases in the middle. The germline CDR1 and CDR2 sequences are SGHRS and YFSETQ. CDR3 length: 16 residues. The CDR3 coding sequence is TGCGCCAGCAGCCCCGGATCCGGGAGAGAAACCTACGAGCAGTACTTC. Protein product: CASSPGSGRETYEQYF.

The J gene is TRBJ2-2, the V gene TRBV19, with 8 bases that match TRBD2. This CDR3 comprises 14 residues. Germline V gene lookup returns CDR1 LNHDA and CDR2 SQIVND (reference sequence). The junction had 2 bases not matched to a gene; V was cut back by 8 bases and J by 0 bases. The CDR3 here is CASYSGANTGELFF. The DNA of the CDR3 is TGTGCCAGTTATAGCGGGGCGAACACCGGGGAGCTGTTTTTT. The full variable domain, rest sourced from reference TRBV19 and TRBJ2-2, is DGGITQSPKYLFRKEGQNVTLSCEQNLNHDAMYWYRQDPGQGLRLIYYSQIVNDFQKGDIAEGYSVSREKKESFPLTVTSAQKNPTAFYLCASYSGANTGELFFGEGSRLTVL.

V usage is TRBV2 and J usage is TRBJ2-7; D is perhaps TRBD1 (7 bases). The CDR3 spans 14 residues. Germline assignment: CDR1 SNHLY and CDR2 FYNNEI. V lost 7 bases, J lost 6 bases, and 19 bases lay in between. CDR3 sequence reads: CASKYQGDFGEQYF. CDR3 coding DNA: TGTGCCAGCAAGTACCAGGGGGACTTCGGCGAGCAGTACTTC.

This rearrangement joins TRBV7-6 to TRBJ2-3; unclear D gene. The germline V and J ends were trimmed by 1 base and 0 bases, with 11 bases remaining between them. The CDR3 is 16 amino acids. The germline gives CDR1 SGHVS, CDR2 FNYEAQ. The CDR3 DNA reads as TGTGCCAGCAGCTTAGGCTCGAGACTCAGCACAGATACGCAGTATTTT. This translates into CASSLGSRLSTDTQYF.

This chain joins TRBV19 and TRBJ2-5, with a weak D call TRBD1 (6 bases). Germline V lookup: CDR1 LNHDA, CDR2 SQIVND (reference sequence). V was trimmed by 1 base and J by 4 bases, leaving 13 bases between them. The CDR3 covers 15 residues. CDR3 sequence reads: CASSIGRTDRETQYF. CDR3 bases: TGTGCCAGTAGTATAGGCCGGACAGATCGAGAGACCCAGTACTTC.

The gene calls are TRBV29-1 and TRBJ1-2; maybe TRBD1 (5 bases). The V end lost 2 bases, the J end lost 6 bases, and 16 bases lay between the germline ends. CDR3 length: 14 amino acids. CDR1 is SQVTM, CDR2 ANQGSEA, per germline. CDR3 amino acids: CSVELTGDRHGYTF. The CDR3, as DNA: TGCAGCGTTGAATTAACAGGCGATCGTCATGGCTACACCTTC.

In this sample, this clone turned up once. This chain links TRBV12-5 with TRBJ1-1; no definite D call. The CDR3 is 13 amino acids. The V end lost 5 bases, the J end lost 6 bases, and 13 bases lay between the germline ends. Germline V lookup: CDR1 LGHNT, CDR2 FRNRAP. CDR3 nucleotide sequence: TGTGCTAGTGGTCCCGGGATGACGCCTGAAGCTTTCTTT. Its protein is CASGPGMTPEAFF.

This clone was seen a few times. The gene calls are TRBV2 and TRBJ2-2; tentatively, D is TRBD1 (6 bases). Trimming took off 1 base at V and 1 base at J, with 7 bases between the two ends. Germline V gives CDR1 SNHLY, CDR2 FYNNEI. This CDR3 has 15 residues. CDR3 DNA sequence: TGTGCCAGCAGTGAAGTCAGGGGGAACACCGGGGAGCTGTTTTTT. This gives the protein CASSEVRGNTGELFF.

The chain has TRBV7-9 and TRBJ2-1; 11 bases align to TRBD2. V trimming: 6 bases; J trimming: 4 bases; junction bases outside the gene matches: 8. CDR1 is SEHNR and CDR2 is FQNEAQ in the germline V gene (reference sequence). The CDR3 covers 16 residues. The CDR3 is CASSRAGTSGYNEQFF. As DNA, the CDR3 is TGTGCCAGCAGTCGCGCCGGGACTAGCGGATACAATGAGCAGTTCTTC.

This chain uses TRBV30 with TRBJ1-1; unclear D gene. Germline loops: CDR1 GTSNPN, CDR2 SVGIG (reference sequence). Deletions cut 3 bases from V and 11 bases from J, with 13 bases between. The CDR3 runs to 11 residues. As DNA, the CDR3 is TGTGCCTGGAGATTGGCCACGCGGGCTTTCTTT. It encodes CAWRLATRAFF.

This clone was observed once. J is TRBJ2-1 and V is TRBV10-1, with D possibly matching TRBD2 (6 bases). This CDR3 is built from 18 residues. Per the germline V gene, CDR1 is WNHNN and CDR2 is SYGVQD (reference sequence). Trimming stripped 11 bases from V and 1 base from J, with 27 bases between. As DNA, the CDR3 is TGCGCCGGCTCACTCCCACTCGGGTCGCGGGGATCCTACAATGAGCAGTTCTTC. Protein product: CAGSLPLGSRGSYNEQFF.

This chain links TRBV11-3 with TRBJ1-5; D not resolved. The V and J ends lost 6 bases and 6 bases respectively, with 12 bases between them. Germline values: CDR1 SGHNT, CDR2 YENEEA. The length of the CDR3 is 13 residues. The CDR3 sequence is CASSAGAAQPQHF. The CDR3 DNA is TGTGCCAGCAGTGCAGGAGCGGCTCAGCCCCAGCATTTT. Variable domain in full (rest from reference TRBV11-3 and TRBJ1-5): EAGVVQSPRYKIIEKKQPVAFWCNPISGHNTLYWYLQNLGQGPELLIRYENEEAVDDSQLPKDRFSAERLKGVDSTLKIQPAELGDSAVYLCASSAGAAQPQHFGDGTRLSIL.

This clone was seen only a few times. The chain has TRBV7-9 and TRBJ1-3; no clear D. This CDR3 is built from 15 residues. CDR1 is SEHNR and CDR2 is FQNEAQ in the germline V gene (reference sequence). Trimming shortened V by 5 bases and J by 4 bases, and 15 bases separated the two germline ends. The CDR3 coding sequence is TGTGCCAGCAGCCCTAGGTCCAGCCAAGGAAACACCATATATTTT. It encodes CASSPRSSQGNTIYF. Full variable domain (remainder filled in from reference TRBV7-9 and TRBJ1-3): DTGVSQNPRHKITKRGQNVTFRCDPISEHNRLYWYRQTLGQGPEFLTYFQNEAQLEKSRLLSDRFSAERPKGSFSTLEIQRTEQGDSAMYLCASSPRSSQGNTIYFGEGSWLTVV.

The V call is TRBV25-1, the J call TRBJ1-6; D is uncertain. The ends were cut back, 6 bases at V and 4 bases at J, with 22 bases in the middle. Germline V gene sequence: CDR1 MGHDK, CDR2 SYGVNS. There are 18 residues in the CDR3. The CDR3 region is CASSPTSGSRSYNSPLHF. In DNA form, the CDR3 reads TGTGCCAGCAGCCCGACCTCGGGGAGTCGGTCGTATAATTCACCCCTCCACTTT. The full variable domain, completed using reference TRBV25-1 and TRBJ1-6, is EADIYQTPRYLVIGTGKKITLECSQTMGHDKMYWYQQDPGMELHLIHYSYGVNSTEKGDLSSESTVSRIRTEHFPLTLESARPSHTSQYLCASSPTSGSRSYNSPLHFGNGTRLTVT.

The rearrangement joins TRBV7-9 to TRBJ2-7; TRBD1 matches 10 bases. This CDR3 has 14 amino acids. V lost 5 bases, J lost 2 bases, and 3 bases stayed unmatched. Germline V gene lookup returns CDR1 SEHNR and CDR2 FQNEAQ (reference sequence). The DNA of the CDR3 is TGTGCCAGCAGCCCAGACAGGGGGCCCTACGAGCAGTACTTC. It translates to CASSPDRGPYEQYF.

The V call is TRBV7-9, the J call TRBJ2-2; TRBD1 might be the D (7 bases). V was clipped by 11 bases and J by 6 bases, with 28 bases between them. This CDR3 comprises 17 residues. CDR1 and CDR2 (germline): SEHNR, FQNEAQ (reference sequence). The CDR3 sequence: CAPGGQETKLYSGELFF. The CDR3 DNA sequence: TGTGCCCCAGGGGGGCAGGAGACTAAGTTATACTCCGGGGAGCTGTTTTTT.